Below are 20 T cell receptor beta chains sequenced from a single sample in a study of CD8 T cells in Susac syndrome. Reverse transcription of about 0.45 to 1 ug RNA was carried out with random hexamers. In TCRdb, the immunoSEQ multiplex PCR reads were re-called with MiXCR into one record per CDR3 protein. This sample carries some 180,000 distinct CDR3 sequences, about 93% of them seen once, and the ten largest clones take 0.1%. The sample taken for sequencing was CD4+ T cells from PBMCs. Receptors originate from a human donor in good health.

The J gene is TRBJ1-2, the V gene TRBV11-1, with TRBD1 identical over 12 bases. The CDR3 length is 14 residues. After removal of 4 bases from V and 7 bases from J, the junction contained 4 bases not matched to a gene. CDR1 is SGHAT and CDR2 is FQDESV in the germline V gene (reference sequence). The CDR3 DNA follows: TGTGCCAGCAGCTACGGGGACAGGGGGCTTGGCTACACCTTC. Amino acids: CASSYGDRGLGYTF.

The CDR3 bases are TGTGCCAGCAGCTTAGCCCCTCGGCGCAGTGGGGAGACCCAGTACTTC. Translating it yields CASSLAPRRSGETQYF. The V and J genes are TRBV7-2 and TRBJ2-5; D is uncertain. V lost 0 bases and J 5 bases, leaving 16 bases between the germline ends. The CDR3 extends over 16 amino acids. The germline CDR1 and CDR2 sequences are SGHTA and FQGNSA.

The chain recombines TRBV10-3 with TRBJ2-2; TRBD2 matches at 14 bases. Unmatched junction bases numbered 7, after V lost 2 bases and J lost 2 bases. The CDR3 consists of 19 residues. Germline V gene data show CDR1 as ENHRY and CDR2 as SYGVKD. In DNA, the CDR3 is TGTGCCATCAGTGAGACGCGGACTAGCGGGGGGCCCAACACCGGGGAGCTGTTTTTT. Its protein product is CAISETRTSGGPNTGELFF.

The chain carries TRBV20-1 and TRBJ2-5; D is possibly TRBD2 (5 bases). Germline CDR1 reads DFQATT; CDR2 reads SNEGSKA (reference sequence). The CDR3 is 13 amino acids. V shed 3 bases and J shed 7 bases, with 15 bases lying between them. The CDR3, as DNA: TGCAGTGCTAGTGGCCTAGATGGAGGGACCCAGTACTTC. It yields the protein CSASGLDGGTQYF.

Written as DNA, the CDR3 is TGCGCCAGCAGCTTGGGTAGCGGGGGCCCTTACAATGAGCAGTTCTTC. Protein product: CASSLGSGGPYNEQFF. The V gene is TRBV5-1, the J gene TRBJ2-1, with 9 bases fitting TRBD2. Germline-derived CDR1 and CDR2 are SGHRS and YFSETQ. The CDR3 has 16 residues. The V segment lost 0 bases and the J segment 4 bases; nucleotides outside the gene matches: 5.

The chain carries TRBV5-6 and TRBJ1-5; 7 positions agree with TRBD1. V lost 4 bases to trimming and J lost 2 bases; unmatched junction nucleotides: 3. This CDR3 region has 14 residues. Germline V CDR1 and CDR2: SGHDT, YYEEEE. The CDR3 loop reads CASSQGTGNQPQHF. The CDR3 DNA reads TGTGCCAGCAGCCAAGGGACAGGCAATCAGCCCCAGCATTTT.

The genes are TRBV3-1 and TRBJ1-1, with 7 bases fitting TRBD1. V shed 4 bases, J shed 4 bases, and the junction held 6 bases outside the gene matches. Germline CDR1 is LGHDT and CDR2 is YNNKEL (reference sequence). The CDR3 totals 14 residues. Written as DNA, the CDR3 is TGTGCCAGCAGCCCACAGACAGGGCCCACTGAAGCTTTCTTT. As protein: CASSPQTGPTEAFF.

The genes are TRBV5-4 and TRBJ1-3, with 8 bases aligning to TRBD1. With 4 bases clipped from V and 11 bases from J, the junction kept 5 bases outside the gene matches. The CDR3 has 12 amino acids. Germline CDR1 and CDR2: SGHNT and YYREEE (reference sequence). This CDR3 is CASSPGTGPIYF. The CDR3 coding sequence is TGTGCCAGCAGCCCAGGGACAGGCCCCATATATTTT.

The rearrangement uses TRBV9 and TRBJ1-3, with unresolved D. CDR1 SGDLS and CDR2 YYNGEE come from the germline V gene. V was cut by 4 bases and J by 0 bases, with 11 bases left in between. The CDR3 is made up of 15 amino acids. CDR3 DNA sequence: TGTGCCAGCAGCCCTGGAGCACGCTCTGGAAACACCATATATTTT. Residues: CASSPGARSGNTIYF.

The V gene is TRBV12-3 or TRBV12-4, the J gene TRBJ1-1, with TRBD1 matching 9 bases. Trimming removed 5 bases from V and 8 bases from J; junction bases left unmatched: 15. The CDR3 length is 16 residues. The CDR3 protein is CASSPSAVGTGTEAFF. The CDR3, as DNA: TGTGCCAGCAGTCCCAGCGCGGTCGGGACAGGGACCGAAGCTTTCTTT.

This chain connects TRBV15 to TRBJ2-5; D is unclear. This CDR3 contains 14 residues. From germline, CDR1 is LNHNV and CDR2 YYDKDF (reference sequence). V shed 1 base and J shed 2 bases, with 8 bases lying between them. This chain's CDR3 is CATSRAYGQETQYF. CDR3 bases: TGTGCCACCAGCAGAGCCTACGGGCAAGAGACCCAGTACTTC.

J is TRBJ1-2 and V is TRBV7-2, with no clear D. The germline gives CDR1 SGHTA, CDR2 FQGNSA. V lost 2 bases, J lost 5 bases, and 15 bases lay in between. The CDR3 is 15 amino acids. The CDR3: CASSLSLHSGYGYTF. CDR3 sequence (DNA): TGTGCCAGCAGCTTAAGTCTACACAGTGGTTATGGCTACACCTTC.

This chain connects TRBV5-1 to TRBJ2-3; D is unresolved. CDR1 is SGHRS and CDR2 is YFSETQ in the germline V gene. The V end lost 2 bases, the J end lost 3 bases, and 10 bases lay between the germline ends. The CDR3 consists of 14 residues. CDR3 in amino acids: CASSFSPFTDTQYF. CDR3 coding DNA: TGCGCCAGCAGCTTTAGTCCTTTTACAGATACGCAGTATTTT.

The CDR3 loop reads CASSQDSGLYNEQFF. CDR3 nucleotide sequence: TGCGCCAGCAGCCAAGATTCAGGGTTATACAATGAGCAGTTCTTC. The chain is built from TRBV4-1 and TRBJ2-1; D might be TRBD1 (5 bases). The V gene's germline CDR1 is MGHRA and CDR2 YSYEKL. V was pared by 0 bases and J by 4 bases, with 10 bases between. The CDR3 extends over 15 amino acids.

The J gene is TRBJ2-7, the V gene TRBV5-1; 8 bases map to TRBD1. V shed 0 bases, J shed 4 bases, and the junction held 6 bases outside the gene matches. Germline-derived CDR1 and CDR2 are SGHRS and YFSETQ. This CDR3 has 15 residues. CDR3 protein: CASSLEAGGWYEQYV. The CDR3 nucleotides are TGCGCCAGCAGCTTGGAGGCAGGGGGCTGGTACGAGCAGTACGTC.

Here the CDR3 reads CASTLGAGLPQHF. The CDR3, as DNA: TGTGCCAGCACCCTCGGGGCCGGACTGCCCCAGCATTTT. The chain recombines TRBV12-3 or TRBV12-4 with TRBJ1-5; D may be TRBD1 (5 bases). V dropped 7 bases and J dropped 9 bases, with 16 bases sitting between them. CDR3 length equals 13 residues.

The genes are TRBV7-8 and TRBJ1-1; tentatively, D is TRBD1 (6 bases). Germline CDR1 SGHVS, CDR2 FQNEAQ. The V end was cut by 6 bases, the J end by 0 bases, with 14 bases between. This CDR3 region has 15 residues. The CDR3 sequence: CASRPKQGLNTEAFF. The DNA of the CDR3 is TGTGCCAGCAGACCGAAACAGGGCTTGAACACTGAAGCTTTCTTT.

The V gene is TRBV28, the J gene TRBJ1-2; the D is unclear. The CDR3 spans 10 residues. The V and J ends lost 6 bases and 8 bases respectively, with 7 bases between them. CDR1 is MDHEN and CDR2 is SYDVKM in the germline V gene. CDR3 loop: CASREVGYTF. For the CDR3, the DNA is TGTGCCAGCAGGGAAGTAGGCTACACCTTC.

In DNA form, the CDR3 reads TGTGCCAGCAGCCCCTTCCCGACCGATGGCTACACCTTC. Amino acid sequence: CASSPFPTDGYTF. The gene calls are TRBV7-9 and TRBJ1-2; D gene unclear. V gave up 5 bases and J gave up 6 bases, with 13 bases separating them. Per germline, CDR1 SEHNR and CDR2 FQNEAQ (reference sequence). This CDR3 spans 13 amino acids.

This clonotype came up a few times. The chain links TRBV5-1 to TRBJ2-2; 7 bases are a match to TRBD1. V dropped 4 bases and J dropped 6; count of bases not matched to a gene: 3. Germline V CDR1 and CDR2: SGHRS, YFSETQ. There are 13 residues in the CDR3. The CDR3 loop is CASSIGTAGELFF. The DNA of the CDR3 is TGCGCCAGCAGCATAGGGACAGCCGGGGAGCTGTTTTTT.